This T cell receptor beta chain was found in a study of cytomegalovirus exposure and HLA in healthy donors. Overall study: An earlier analysis identified fewer than 130 million unique TCR beta sequences in about 200 million T cells.

At sampling all donors were nominally healthy, likely with unrecorded immune exposures. This clone was recorded a few times. The PCR was carried out with 60 Vbeta primers and 13 Jbeta primers. The assay was immunoSEQ multiplex PCR, and TCRdb's table has in-frame clones only and misses some. The sample records about 150,000 clones, about three fifths being singletons. Germline V lookup: CDR1 MGHRA, CDR2 YSYEKL. Trimming took 2 bases from V and 8 from J, leaving 15 bases between them. The CDR3 contains 15 residues. This clonotype was sampled from an older woman in good health and CMV-seropositive. The rearrangement links TRBV4-1 to TRBJ1-4; unclear D gene. Material: PBMCs. The CDR3: CASSQWNPGGEKLFF. The CDR3, as DNA: TGCGCCAGCAGCCAATGGAACCCCGGCGGGGAAAAACTGTTTTTT.